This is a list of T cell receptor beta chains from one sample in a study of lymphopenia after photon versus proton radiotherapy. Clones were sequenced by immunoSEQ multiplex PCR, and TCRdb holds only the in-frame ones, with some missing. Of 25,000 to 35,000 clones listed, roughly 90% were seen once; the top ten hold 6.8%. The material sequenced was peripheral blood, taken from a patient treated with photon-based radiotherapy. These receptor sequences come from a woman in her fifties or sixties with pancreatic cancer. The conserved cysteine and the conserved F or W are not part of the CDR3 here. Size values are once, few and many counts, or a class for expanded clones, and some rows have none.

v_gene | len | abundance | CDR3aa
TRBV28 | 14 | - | ASSLDGVSNTGELF
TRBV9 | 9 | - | ASSRWDGYT
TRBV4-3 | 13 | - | ASSPGQGSEETQY
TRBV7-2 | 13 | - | ASSAMGGPGNEQF
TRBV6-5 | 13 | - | ASSTGPGVGYEQY
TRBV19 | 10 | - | ASSPNFYEQY
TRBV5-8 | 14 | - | ASSLRGTGFNTEAF
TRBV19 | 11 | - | ATIGGANYEQY
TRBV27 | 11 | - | ASSSGGAYEQY
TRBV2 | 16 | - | ASNEEKVGVYEPDTQY
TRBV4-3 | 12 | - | ASSQVTRGTEAF
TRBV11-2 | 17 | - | ASSLGSSGSNFRTGELF
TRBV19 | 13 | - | ASSITRQINQPQH
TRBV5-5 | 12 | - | ASSLQGARDEQY
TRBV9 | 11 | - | ASSVGGQETQY
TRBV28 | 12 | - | ASSLPSPINIQY
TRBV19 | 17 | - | ASSIAPFGQGGVNTEAF
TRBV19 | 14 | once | ASSIVREASGNTIY
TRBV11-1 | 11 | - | ASSASSFDEQF
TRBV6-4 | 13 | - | ASSEGGGSTDTQY
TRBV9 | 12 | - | ASSGSSGANVLT
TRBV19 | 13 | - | ASNAARTSTDTQY
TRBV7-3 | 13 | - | ASSLTASLGGTQY
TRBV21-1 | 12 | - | ASLGISSNQPQH
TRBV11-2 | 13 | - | ASSLVSGFGNEQF
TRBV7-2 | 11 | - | ASSPQGYTEAF
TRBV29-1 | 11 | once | SVDGSSGNEQF
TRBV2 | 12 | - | ASRPGLYTDTQY
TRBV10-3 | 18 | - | AISESPGTSGKPGVYEQY
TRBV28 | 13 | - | ASSPDGGGYNEQF
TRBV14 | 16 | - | ASSQDKTGEVVNTEAF
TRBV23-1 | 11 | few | ARPDGGCYGYT
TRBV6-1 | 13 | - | ASSHGTGGNQPQH
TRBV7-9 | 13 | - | ASRSSGRASYEQY
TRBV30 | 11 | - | AWSVRGTDTQY
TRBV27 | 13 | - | ASSPTQGAQETQY
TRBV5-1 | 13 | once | ASSLGTGENTEAF